This T cell receptor beta chain was identified in a study of T cell repertoires in cytomegalovirus infection. Study conclusions and caveats: In two of eight donors, the top clonotype was HLA-C-restricted CMV-specific.

TCRdb re-called the reads through MiXCR, storing one row per CDR3 protein. Among roughly 230,000 distinct CDR3 sequences listed, over 15% were seen once. This clonotype was counted a few times. Its antigen is undetermined. The V gene's germline CDR1 is MNHEY and CDR2 SMNVEV (reference sequence). The CDR3 runs 13 residues. J was trimmed by 3 bases and V by 5 bases; bases with no gene match: 4. The TCR originated in a human donor in good health (CMV status not recorded). Some clones in this sample may be carry-over from other donors' samples. The chain carries TRBV27 and TRBJ2-7; TRBD1 aligns across 7 bases. The sequencing sample was made of CD8+ T cells from PBMCs. CDR3: CASSTRQGYEQYF. CDR3 DNA sequence: TGTGCCAGCAGTACAAGACAGGGCTACGAGCAGTACTTC.